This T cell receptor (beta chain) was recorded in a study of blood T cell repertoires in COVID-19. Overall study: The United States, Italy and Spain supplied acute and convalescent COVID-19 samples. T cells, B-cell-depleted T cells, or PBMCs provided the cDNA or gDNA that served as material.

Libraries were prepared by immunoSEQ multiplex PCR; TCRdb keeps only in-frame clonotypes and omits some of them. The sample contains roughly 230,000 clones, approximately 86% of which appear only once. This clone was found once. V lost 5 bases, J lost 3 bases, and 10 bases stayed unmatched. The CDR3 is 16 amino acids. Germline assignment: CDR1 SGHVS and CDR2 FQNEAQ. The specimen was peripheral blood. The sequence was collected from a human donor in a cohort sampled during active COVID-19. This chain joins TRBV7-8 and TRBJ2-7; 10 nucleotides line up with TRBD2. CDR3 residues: CASSPVGSSGSYEQYF. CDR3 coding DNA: TGTGCCAGCAGCCCAGTAGGGTCTAGCGGGAGCTACGAGCAGTACTTC. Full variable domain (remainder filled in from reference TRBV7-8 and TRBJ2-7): GAGVSQSPRYKVAKRGQDVALRCDPISGHVSLFWYQQALGQGPEFLTYFQNEAQLDKSGLPSDRFFAERPEGSVSTLKIQRTQQEDSAVYLCASSPVGSSGSYEQYFGPGTRLTVT.